This T cell receptor (beta chain) comes out of a study of T-cell memory formation after mild COVID-19. In this sample, this clonotype turned up a few times. One entry per CDR3 protein, called by TCRdb with MiXCR from the 5' RACE reads. The profile shows more than 250,000 distinct CDR3 sequences, over 15% of them singletons. Germline lookup yields CDR1 SEHNR and CDR2 FQNEAQ (reference sequence). J gave up 6 bases and V 3 bases, and 6 bases lay outside the gene matches. This CDR3 is built from 15 residues. The rearrangement links TRBV7-9 to TRBJ2-2, with 8 bases matching TRBD1. The receptor was derived from a young man who had mild COVID-19 (a few samples of this study predate the infection). Cell type and time point are not known. Material: PBMCs or a T cell subset sorted from them (not recorded which). CDR3 nucleotide sequence: TGTGCCAGCAGCTTCCTAGGACAGGGTTCCGGGGAGCTGTTTTTT. It codes for CASSFLGQGSGELFF.